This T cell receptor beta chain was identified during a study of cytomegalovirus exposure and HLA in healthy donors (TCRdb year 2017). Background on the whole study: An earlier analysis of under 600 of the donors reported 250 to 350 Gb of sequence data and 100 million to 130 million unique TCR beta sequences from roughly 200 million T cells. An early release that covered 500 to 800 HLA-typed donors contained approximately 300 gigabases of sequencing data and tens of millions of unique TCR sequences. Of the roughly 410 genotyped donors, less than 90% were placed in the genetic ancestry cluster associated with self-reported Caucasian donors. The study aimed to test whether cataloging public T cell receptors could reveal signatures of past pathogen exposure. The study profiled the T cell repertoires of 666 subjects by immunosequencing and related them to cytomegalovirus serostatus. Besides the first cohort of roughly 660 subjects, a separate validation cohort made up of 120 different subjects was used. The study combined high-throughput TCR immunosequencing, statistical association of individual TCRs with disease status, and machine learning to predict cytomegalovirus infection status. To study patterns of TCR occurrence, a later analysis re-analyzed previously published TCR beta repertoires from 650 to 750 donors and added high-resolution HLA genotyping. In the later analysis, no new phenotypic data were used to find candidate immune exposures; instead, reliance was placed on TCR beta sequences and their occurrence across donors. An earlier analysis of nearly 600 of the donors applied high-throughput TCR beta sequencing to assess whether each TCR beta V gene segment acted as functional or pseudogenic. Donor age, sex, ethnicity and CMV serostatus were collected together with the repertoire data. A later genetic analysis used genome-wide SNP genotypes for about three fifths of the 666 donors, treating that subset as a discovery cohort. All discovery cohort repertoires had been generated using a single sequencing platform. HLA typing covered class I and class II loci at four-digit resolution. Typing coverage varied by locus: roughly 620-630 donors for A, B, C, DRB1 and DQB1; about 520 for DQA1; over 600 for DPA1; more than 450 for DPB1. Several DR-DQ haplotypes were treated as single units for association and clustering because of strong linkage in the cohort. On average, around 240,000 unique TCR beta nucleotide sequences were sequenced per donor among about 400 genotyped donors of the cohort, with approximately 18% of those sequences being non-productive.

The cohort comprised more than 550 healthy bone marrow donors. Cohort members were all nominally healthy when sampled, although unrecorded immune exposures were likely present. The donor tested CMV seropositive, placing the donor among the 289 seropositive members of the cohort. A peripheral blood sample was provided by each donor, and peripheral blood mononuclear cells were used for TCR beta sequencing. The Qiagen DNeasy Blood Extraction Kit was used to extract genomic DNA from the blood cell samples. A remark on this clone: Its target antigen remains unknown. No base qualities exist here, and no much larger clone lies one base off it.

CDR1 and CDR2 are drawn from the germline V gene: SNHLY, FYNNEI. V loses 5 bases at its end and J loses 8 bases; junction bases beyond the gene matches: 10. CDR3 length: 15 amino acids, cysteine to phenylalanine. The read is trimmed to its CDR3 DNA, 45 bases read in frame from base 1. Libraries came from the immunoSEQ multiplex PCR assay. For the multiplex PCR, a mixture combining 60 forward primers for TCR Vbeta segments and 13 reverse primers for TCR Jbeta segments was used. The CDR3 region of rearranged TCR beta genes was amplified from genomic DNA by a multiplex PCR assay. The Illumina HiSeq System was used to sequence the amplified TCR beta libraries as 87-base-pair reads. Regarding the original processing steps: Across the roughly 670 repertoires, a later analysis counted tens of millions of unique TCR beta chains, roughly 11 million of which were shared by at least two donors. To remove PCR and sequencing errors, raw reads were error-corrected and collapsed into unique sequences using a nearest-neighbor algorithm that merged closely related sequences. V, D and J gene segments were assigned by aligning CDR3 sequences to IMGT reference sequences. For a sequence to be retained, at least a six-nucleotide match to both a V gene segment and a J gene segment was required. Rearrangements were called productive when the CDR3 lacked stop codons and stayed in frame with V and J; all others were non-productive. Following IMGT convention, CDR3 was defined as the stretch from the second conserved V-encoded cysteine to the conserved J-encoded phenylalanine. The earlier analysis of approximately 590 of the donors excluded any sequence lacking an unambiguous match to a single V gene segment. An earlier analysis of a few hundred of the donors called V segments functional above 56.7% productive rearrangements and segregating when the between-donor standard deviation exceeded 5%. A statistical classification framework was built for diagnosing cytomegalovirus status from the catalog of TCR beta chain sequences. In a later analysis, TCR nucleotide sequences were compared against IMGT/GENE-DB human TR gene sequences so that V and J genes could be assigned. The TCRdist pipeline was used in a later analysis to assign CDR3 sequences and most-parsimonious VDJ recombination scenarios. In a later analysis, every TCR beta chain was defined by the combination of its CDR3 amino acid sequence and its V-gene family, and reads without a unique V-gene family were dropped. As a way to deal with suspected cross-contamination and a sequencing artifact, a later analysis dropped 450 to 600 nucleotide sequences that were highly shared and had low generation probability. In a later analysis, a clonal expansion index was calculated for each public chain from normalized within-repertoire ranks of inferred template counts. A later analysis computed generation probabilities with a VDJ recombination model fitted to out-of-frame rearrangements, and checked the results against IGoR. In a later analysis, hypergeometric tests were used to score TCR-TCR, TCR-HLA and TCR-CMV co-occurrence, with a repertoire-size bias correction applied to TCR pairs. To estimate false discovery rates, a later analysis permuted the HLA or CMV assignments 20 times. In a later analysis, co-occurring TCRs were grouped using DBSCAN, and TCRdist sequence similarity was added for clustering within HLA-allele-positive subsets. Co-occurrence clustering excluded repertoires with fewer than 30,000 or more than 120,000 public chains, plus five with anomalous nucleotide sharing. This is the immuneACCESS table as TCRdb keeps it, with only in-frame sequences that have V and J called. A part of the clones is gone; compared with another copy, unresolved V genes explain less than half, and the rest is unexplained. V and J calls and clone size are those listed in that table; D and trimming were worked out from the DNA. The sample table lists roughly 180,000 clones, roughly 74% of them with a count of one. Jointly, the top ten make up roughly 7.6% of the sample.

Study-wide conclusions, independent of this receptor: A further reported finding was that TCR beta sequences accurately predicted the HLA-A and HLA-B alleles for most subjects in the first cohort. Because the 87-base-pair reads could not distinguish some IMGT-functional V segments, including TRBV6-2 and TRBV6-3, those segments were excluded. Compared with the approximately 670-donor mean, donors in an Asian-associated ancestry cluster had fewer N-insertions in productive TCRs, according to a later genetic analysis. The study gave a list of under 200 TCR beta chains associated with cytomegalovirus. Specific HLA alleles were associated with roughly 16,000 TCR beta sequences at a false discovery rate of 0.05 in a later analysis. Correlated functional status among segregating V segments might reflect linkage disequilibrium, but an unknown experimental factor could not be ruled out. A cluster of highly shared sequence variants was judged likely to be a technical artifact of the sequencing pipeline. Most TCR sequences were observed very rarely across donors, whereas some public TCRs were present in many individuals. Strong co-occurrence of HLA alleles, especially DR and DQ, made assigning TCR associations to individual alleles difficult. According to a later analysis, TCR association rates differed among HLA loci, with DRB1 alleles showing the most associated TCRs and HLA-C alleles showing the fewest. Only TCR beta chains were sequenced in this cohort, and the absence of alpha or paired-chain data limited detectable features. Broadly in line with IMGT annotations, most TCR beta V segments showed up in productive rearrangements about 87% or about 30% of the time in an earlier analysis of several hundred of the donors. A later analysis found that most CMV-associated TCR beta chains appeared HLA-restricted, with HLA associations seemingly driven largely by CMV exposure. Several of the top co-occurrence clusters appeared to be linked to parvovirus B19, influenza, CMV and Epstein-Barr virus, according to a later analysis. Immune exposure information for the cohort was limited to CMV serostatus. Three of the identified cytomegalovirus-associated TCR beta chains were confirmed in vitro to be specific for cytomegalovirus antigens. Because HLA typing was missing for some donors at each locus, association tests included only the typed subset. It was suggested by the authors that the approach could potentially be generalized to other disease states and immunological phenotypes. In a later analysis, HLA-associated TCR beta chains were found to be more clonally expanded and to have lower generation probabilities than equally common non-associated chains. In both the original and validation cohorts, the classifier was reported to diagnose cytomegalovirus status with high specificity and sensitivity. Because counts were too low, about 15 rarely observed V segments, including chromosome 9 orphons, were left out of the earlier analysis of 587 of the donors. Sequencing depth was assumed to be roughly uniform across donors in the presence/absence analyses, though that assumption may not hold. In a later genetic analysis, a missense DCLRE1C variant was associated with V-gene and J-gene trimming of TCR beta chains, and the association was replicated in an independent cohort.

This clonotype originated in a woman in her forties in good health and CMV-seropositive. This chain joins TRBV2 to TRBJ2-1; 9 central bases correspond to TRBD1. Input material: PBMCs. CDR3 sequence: CASSRTGASLYEQFF. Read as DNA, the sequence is TGTGCCAGCAGTCGGACAGGGGCGTCTCTATATGAGCAGTTCTTC.